The next 27 T cell receptor beta chains were all read from a single sample in a study of cytomegalovirus exposure and HLA in healthy donors. 13 Jbeta primers and 60 Vbeta primers were used for the PCR. TCRdb keeps only in-frame clones here, not all; method: immunoSEQ multiplex PCR. The sample holds 110,000 to 150,000 clones; more than 70% are singletons and the top ten take 1% to 1.5%. Specimen: PBMCs. The receptors were gathered from a male donor in good health and CMV-seropositive.

V gene TRBV4-1 combines with J gene TRBJ2-7; a possible D gene is TRBD1 (5 bases). CDR1 is MGHRA and CDR2 is YSYEKL in the germline V gene. The V end lost 1 base, the J end lost 4 bases, and 20 bases lay between the germline ends. The CDR3 runs 17 residues. CDR3 in amino acids: CASSQGYDSEILYEQYF. Here the CDR3 DNA reads TGCGCCAGCAGCCAAGGATACGACAGCGAAATACTTTACGAGCAGTACTTC.

This clone has only one observation. The V and J genes are TRBV5-1 and TRBJ2-1, with TRBD2 matching 10 bases. The CDR3 has 15 residues. The junction had 7 bases not matched to a gene; V was cut back by 1 base and J by 9 bases. Germline CDR1 SGHRS, CDR2 YFSETQ. Here the CDR3 reads CASSLTLAGEGEQFF. The CDR3 DNA follows: TGCGCCAGCAGCTTGACGCTAGCGGGAGAAGGTGAGCAGTTCTTC.

V and J are TRBV10-3 and TRBJ2-1; 7 positions agree with TRBD2. Unmatched junction bases numbered 9, after V lost 4 bases and J lost 0 bases. The CDR3 is 17 amino acids. Germline CDR1 and CDR2: ENHRY and SYGVKD. The CDR3 spells CAISGLMVAGSYNEQFF. In DNA, the CDR3 is TGTGCCATCAGTGGTCTCATGGTAGCGGGCTCCTACAATGAGCAGTTCTTC.

The chain recombines TRBV27 with TRBJ1-4, with D perhaps TRBD1 (6 bases). V gave up 8 bases and J gave up 6 bases, with 16 bases separating them. The CDR3 consists of 14 residues. The germline CDR1 and CDR2 sequences are MNHEY and SMNVEV (reference sequence). Written as DNA, the CDR3 is TGTGCCAGCGGCGACCCAGGGGTCGATGAAAAACTGTTTTTT. This codes for CASGDPGVDEKLFF.

The chain couples TRBV10-3 to TRBJ1-5; 8 nucleotides match TRBD1. Germline loops: CDR1 ENHRY, CDR2 SYGVKD. The V gene end was trimmed by 10 bases and the J gene end by 0 bases; junction bases not matched to a gene: 2. This CDR3 region has 13 residues. CDR3 loop: CATGQVSNQPQHF. The CDR3 DNA is TGTGCCACGGGACAGGTTAGCAATCAGCCCCAGCATTTT.

V and J are TRBV5-5 and TRBJ1-1; TRBD1 agrees at 7 bases. V shed 0 bases and J 3 bases; nucleotides not matched to a gene: 8. Germline assignment: CDR1 SGHKS and CDR2 YYEKEE (reference sequence). There are 16 residues in the CDR3. CDR3 nucleotides: TGTGCCAGCAGCTTGGTAAGGGGGCTTATGCACACTGAAGCTTTCTTT. Protein: CASSLVRGLMHTEAFF. Combining the CDR3 with reference TRBV5-5 and TRBJ1-1 gives the whole variable domain DAGVTQSPTHLIKTRGQQVTLRCSPISGHKSVSWYQQVLGQGPQFIFQYYEKEERGRGNFPDRFSARQFPNYSSELNVNALLLGDSALYLCASSLVRGLMHTEAFFGQGTRLTVV.

This sequence joins TRBV6-5 and TRBJ1-6; no reliable D call. Germline CDR1 reads MNHEY; CDR2 reads SVGAGI. The CDR3 has 15 residues. Trimming pared 2 bases from V and 9 bases from J, leaving 14 bases between. The CDR3 is CASSYATAVGSPLHF. In nucleotides, the CDR3 is TGTGCCAGCAGTTACGCCACAGCTGTGGGTTCACCCCTCCACTTT.

J is TRBJ1-6 and V is TRBV19, with 10 bases matching TRBD1. V shed 6 bases, J shed 6 bases, and the junction held 5 bases outside the gene matches. The CDR3 is 15 residues long. Germline lookup yields CDR1 LNHDA and CDR2 SQIVND (reference sequence). CDR3 nucleotides: TGTGCCAGTAGAGAGGGACAGGGGCCTAATTCACCCCTCCACTTT. Translated, it gives CASREGQGPNSPLHF.

The V call is TRBV5-1, the J call TRBJ2-5, with 10 bases aligning to TRBD1. The germline V gene encodes CDR1 SGHRS and CDR2 YFSETQ. This CDR3 has 14 amino acids. Losses at the gene ends were 4 bases for V and 5 bases for J; bases not matched to a gene: 5. CDR3 sequence reads: CASSNMGQGETQYF. CDR3 bases: TGCGCCAGCAGCAATATGGGACAGGGGGAGACCCAGTACTTC.

The chain employs TRBV5-5 and TRBJ2-5, with 9 bases aligning to TRBD1. Losses at the gene ends were 4 bases for V and 7 bases for J; bases not matched to a gene: 11. Looked up from germline, CDR1 is SGHKS and CDR2 is YYEKEE (reference sequence). The CDR3 loop spans 15 amino acids. Here the CDR3 reads CASSPGTGTRGTQYF. The CDR3 nucleotides are TGTGCCAGCAGCCCCGGGACAGGGACACGAGGGACCCAGTACTTC. The entire variable domain, with the rest obtained from reference TRBV5-5 and TRBJ2-5, is as follows: DAGVTQSPTHLIKTRGQQVTLRCSPISGHKSVSWYQQVLGQGPQFIFQYYEKEERGRGNFPDRFSARQFPNYSSELNVNALLLGDSALYLCASSPGTGTRGTQYFGPGTRLLVL.

The V call is TRBV19, the J call TRBJ1-1; D is perhaps TRBD1 (5 bases). From germline, CDR1 is LNHDA and CDR2 SQIVND (reference sequence). This CDR3 comprises 12 residues. V shed 8 bases and J shed 6 bases, with 13 bases lying between them. In nucleotides, the CDR3 is TGTGCCAGTGAACGGGTAGGGGCTGAAGCTTTCTTT. This gives the protein CASERVGAEAFF. The whole variable domain, remainder taken from reference TRBV19 and TRBJ1-1, is DGGITQSPKYLFRKEGQNVTLSCEQNLNHDAMYWYRQDPGQGLRLIYYSQIVNDFQKGDIAEGYSVSREKKESFPLTVTSAQKNPTAFYLCASERVGAEAFFGQGTRLTVV.

The chain recombines TRBV7-2 with TRBJ2-5; D is ambiguous. CDR3 length equals 13 residues. The germline CDR1 and CDR2 sequences are SGHTA and FQGNSA. Trimming cost V 6 bases and J 2 bases, with 10 bases left between them. The CDR3 DNA sequence: TGTGCCAGCAGTCTAATGCCACAAGAGACCCAGTACTTC. Translated: CASSLMPQETQYF.

This clone occurred once. The chain has TRBV6-5 and TRBJ1-2; 7 positions match TRBD1. The germline CDR1 and CDR2 sequences are MNHEY and SVGAGI. Trimming at V came to 3 bases and at J to 7 bases, leaving 8 bases not matched to a gene. This CDR3 has 14 amino acids. Here the CDR3 reads CASSYQRGLSGYTF. CDR3 sequence (DNA): TGTGCCAGCAGTTATCAGAGGGGGCTGAGTGGCTACACCTTC.

The chain recombines TRBV5-1 with TRBJ2-5; TRBD1 is a possible D gene (6 bases). CDR1 and CDR2 (germline): SGHRS, YFSETQ. The CDR3 has 13 residues. Trimming removed 4 bases from V and 4 bases from J, with 11 bases in between. The CDR3 DNA sequence: TGCGCCAGCAGCATCGGACAGCTAGAGACCCAGTACTTC. Translating gives CASSIGQLETQYF.

The genes are TRBV12-5 and TRBJ2-3; TRBD1 agrees at 12 bases. J gave up 3 bases and V 3 bases, and 16 bases lay outside the gene matches. Germline V CDR1 and CDR2: LGHNT, FRNRAP. The CDR3 sequence is 20 residues long. In DNA, the CDR3 is TGTGCTAGTGGTTTCGGGACAGGGGGCGCGCGGAAGTCAGGGACAGATACGCAGTATTTT. Translation: CASGFGTGGARKSGTDTQYF.

The chain has TRBV2 and TRBJ2-7; 8 bases align to TRBD2. V lost 4 bases to trimming and J lost 3 bases; unmatched junction nucleotides: 11. CDR1 is SNHLY, CDR2 FYNNEI, per germline. The CDR3 is 16 residues long. DNA for the CDR3: TGTGCCAGCAGTGGAAAGGGGCTAGCGGGCGGCTACGAGCAGTACTTC. It translates to CASSGKGLAGGYEQYF. The variable domain in full, completed from reference TRBV2 and TRBJ2-7, reads EPEVTQTPSHQVTQMGQEVILRCVPISNHLYFYWYRQILGQKVEFLVSFYNNEISEKSEIFDDQFSVERPDGSNFTLKIRSTKLEDSAMYFCASSGKGLAGGYEQYFGPGTRLTVT.

The rearrangement uses TRBV9 and TRBJ1-5; 7 nucleotides line up with TRBD1. The CDR3 is 15 residues long. The V gene's germline CDR1 is SGDLS and CDR2 YYNGEE. V lost 0 bases to trimming and J lost 1 base; unmatched junction nucleotides: 1. The CDR3 spells CASSVEGASNQPQHF. The CDR3 nucleotides are TGTGCCAGCAGCGTAGAGGGGGCGAGCAATCAGCCCCAGCATTTT.

This CDR3 reads CASSSSEKQYF. The CDR3 nucleotides read TGTGCCAGCAGTTCGTCGGAGAAGCAGTATTTT. This chain joins TRBV28 and TRBJ2-3; no clear D gene. Germline V lookup: CDR1 MDHEN, CDR2 SYDVKM. The CDR3 runs 11 residues. The V end was cut by 4 bases, the J end by 11 bases, with 10 bases between.

The gene calls are TRBV2 and TRBJ1-4, with no clear D. Germline values: CDR1 SNHLY, CDR2 FYNNEI. V was pared by 10 bases and J by 5 bases, with 5 bases between. The length of the CDR3 is 10 residues. DNA for the CDR3: TGTGCCACCCGGAATGAAAAACTGTTTTTT. Protein: CATRNEKLFF.

This clone was detected a few times. The V call is TRBV5-6, the J call TRBJ1-2, with no clear D. Germline assignment: CDR1 SGHDT and CDR2 YYEEEE. V was shortened by 6 bases and J by 1 base, with 7 bases between the two germline ends. The CDR3 has 12 amino acids. CDR3 DNA sequence: TGTGCCAGCACCGTAGATAACTATGGCTACACCTTC. Translation: CASTVDNYGYTF. The variable domain in full, completed from reference TRBV5-6 and TRBJ1-2, reads DAGVTQSPTHLIKTRGQQVTLRCSPKSGHDTVSWYQQALGQGPQFIFQYYEEEERQRGNFPDRFSGHQFPNYSSELNVNALLLGDSALYLCASTVDNYGYTFGSGTRLTVV.

This chain connects TRBV18 to TRBJ2-1, with 8 bases matching TRBD1. CDR1 and CDR2 (germline): KGHSH, LQKENI. This CDR3 spans 16 amino acids. The trim removed 1 base at V and 9 bases at J, leaving 11 bases unmatched. The CDR3 DNA reads as TGTGCCAGCTCACCACGGGGGGACAGGTTCGTCTCTGAGCAGTTCTTC. This gives the protein CASSPRGDRFVSEQFF.

There are a few counts of this clone. V and J are TRBV6-5 and TRBJ2-7, with 7 positions matching TRBD2. Germline V gene sequence: CDR1 MNHEY, CDR2 SVGAGI. The CDR3 has 14 amino acids. The trim removed 6 bases at V and 0 bases at J, leaving 5 bases unmatched. Here the CDR3 DNA reads TGTGCCAGCAGCACCGGGGAGGGCTCCTACGAGCAGTACTTC. Protein sequence: CASSTGEGSYEQYF.

This clone has a handful of counts. This chain uses TRBV27 with TRBJ1-5, with D maybe TRBD1 (6 bases). CDR3 length equals 17 residues. V was pared by 3 bases and J by 6 bases, with 21 bases between. Germline CDR1 reads MNHEY; CDR2 reads SMNVEV (reference sequence). CDR3 nucleotides: TGTGCCAGCAGTTTCTCACAAAGCGGGACACTGAGTCAGCCCCAGCATTTT. The encoded protein is CASSFSQSGTLSQPQHF.

The CDR3 reads CASGPFSYNEQFF. CDR3 coding DNA: TGTGCCAGTGGGCCCTTCTCCTACAATGAGCAGTTCTTC. The chain has TRBV2 and TRBJ2-1; D not resolved. This CDR3 spans 13 amino acids. CDR1 and CDR2 from the germline V gene are SNHLY and FYNNEI. V was clipped by 9 bases and J by 0 bases, with 9 bases between them.

The V gene is TRBV9, the J gene TRBJ2-2, with 7 bases fitting TRBD2. The CDR3 extends over 14 amino acids. Germline assignment: CDR1 SGDLS and CDR2 YYNGEE. With V trimmed by 0 bases and J by 5 bases, 1 base remained unmatched. The CDR3 loop is CASSVGLATGELFF. The CDR3 DNA reads TGTGCCAGCAGCGTAGGACTAGCTACCGGGGAGCTGTTTTTT.

V is TRBV13 and J is TRBJ2-7, with 10 bases lining up with TRBD1. The CDR3 contains 14 residues. V dropped 5 bases and J dropped 2; count of bases not matched to a gene: 3. Germline V gene lookup returns CDR1 PRHDT and CDR2 FYEKMQ (reference sequence). Written as DNA, the CDR3 is TGTGCCAGCAGCCTCGGGACAGGGGCCTACGAGCAGTACTTC. Translation: CASSLGTGAYEQYF.

The CDR3: CASSSPGLAGPYNEQFF. CDR3 DNA sequence: TGTGCCAGCAGCTCGCCCGGACTAGCGGGACCCTACAATGAGCAGTTCTTC. This chain connects TRBV7-3 to TRBJ2-1; 12 bases agree with TRBD2. CDR1 and CDR2 (germline): SGHTA, FQGTGA. With V trimmed by 4 bases and J by 2 bases, 6 bases remained unmatched. The CDR3 consists of 17 residues.